This T cell receptor beta chain came from a study of shared clonotypes between healthy human individuals. Study-level information: CD4 naive and CD4 memory each took three plates per donor, while CD8 naive took two and CD8 memory one. Findings and limits, study-wide: Clonotype sharing across a few donors was observed for 4% to 6.5% of naive CD4 clonotypes. Sorted-subset sequencing was shown by rarefaction to be incomplete despite large depth.

The assay used deep level. Libraries were prepared by immunoSEQ multiplex PCR; TCRdb keeps only in-frame clonotypes and omits some of them. The sample yields roughly 1 million clones, approximately 70% seen once. Regarding this clone: The antigen is undetermined.

With V trimmed by 6 bases and J by 5 bases, 8 bases remained unmatched. Germline loops: CDR1 MDHEN, CDR2 SYDVKM. The CDR3 is made up of 15 amino acids. This TCR was sampled from a man between 18 and 29 years old in good health. The specimen sequenced was memory CD4+ T cells sorted from blood. Subset meaning: CD45RA-negative fraction. J is TRBJ1-5 and V is TRBV28, with 9 bases that match TRBD1. CDR3 loop: CASRPGTGLYQPQHF. The CDR3 region has the DNA TGTGCCAGCAGGCCCGGGACAGGGCTCTATCAGCCCCAGCATTTT.